Listed below are T cell receptor beta chains from one sample, sequenced in a study of blood T cell dynamics during melanoma immunotherapy. Here immunoSEQ multiplex PCR was the method, and the copy in TCRdb shows in-frame clones only, minus some. The data show several hundred clones, with about 85% seen just once and roughly a tenth held by the top ten. Sequences were derived from cell-free DNA from blood, sampled from a patient treated with checkpoint blockade. The receptor set was obtained from a human donor with melanoma. Both conserved end residues are part of each CDR3. D genes are given only for firm matches. Clone sizes are given selectively: once, few, many, or a class where the clone is expanded.

>TRBJ2-1|-|15|once|TRBV18
TGTGCCAGCTCACCGGAAGCAGGGTTCTACAATGAGCAGTTCTTC
CASSPEAGFYNEQFF
>TRBJ2-7|TRBD2|14|-|TRBV29-1
TGCAGCGTTGTAGGCGGGAGGGGATCCTACGAGCAGTACTTC
CSVVGGRGSYEQYF
>TRBJ2-2|-|13|-|TRBV9
TGTGCCAGCAGCGTAGCCGGCACCGGGGAGCTGTTTTTT
CASSVAGTGELFF
>TRBJ2-3|TRBD2|15|once|TRBV6-4
TGTGCCAGCAGTCCCCGGGGGGGAGAGGCAGATACGCAGTATTTT
CASSPRGGEADTQYF
>TRBJ2-7|-|16|-|TRBV13
TGTGCCAGCAGCCTGGGCATGTCCGTTCTTAACTACGAGCAGTACTTC
CASSLGMSVLNYEQYF
>TRBJ2-3|TRBD1|15|-|TRBV4-3
TGCGCCAGCAGCCAAGAAGGGACAGCCACAGATACGCAGTATTTT
CASSQEGTATDTQYF
>TRBJ2-5|-|14|-|TRBV11-2
TGTGCCAGCAGCTTATCTAGTAGGTTGGAGACCCAGTACTTC
CASSLSSRLETQYF
>TRBJ2-7|TRBD2|14|-|TRBV9
TGTGCCAGCAGCGCCGGGACTAGCCGGGGTGAGCAGTACTTC
CASSAGTSRGEQYF
>TRBJ2-1|-|15|once|TRBV7-2
TGTGCCAGCAGCTCCGCCGGGACGGACGTCAATGAGCAGTTCTTC
CASSSAGTDVNEQFF
>TRBJ1-6|-|14|-|TRBV11-2
TGTGCCAGCAGCTTTAACAGAGATAATTCACCCCTCCACTTT
CASSFNRDNSPLHF
>TRBJ1-5|-|14|-|TRBV27
TGTGCCAGCAGGGCAGGGGTTAGCAATCAGCCCCAGCATTTT
CASRAGVSNQPQHF
>TRBJ2-7|TRBD2|16|-|TRBV2
TGTGCCAGCAGTGAAATAGCGGGAGTAGGCTCCTACGAGCAGTACTTC
CASSEIAGVGSYEQYF
>TRBJ2-1|-|16|-|TRBV14
TGTGCCAGCAGCCCCGGATCTCCGAGCTCCTACAATGAGCAGTTCTTC
CASSPGSPSSYNEQFF
>TRBJ2-7|-|14|-|TRBV7-6
TGTGCCAGCAGCCCCTCGGCCTTACGGGACGAGCAGTACTTC
CASSPSALRDEQYF
>TRBJ2-1|TRBD2|13|-|TRBV10-2
TGCGCCAGCGGGACTAGCGGCTACAATGAGCAGTTCTTC
CASGTSGYNEQFF
>TRBJ2-2|-|12|-|TRBV6-1
TGTGCCAGCCGAGGGGCTCCCGGGGAGCTGTTTTTT
CASRGAPGELFF
>TRBJ2-3|-|15|once|TRBV11-2
TGTGCCAGCAGCTTAATCTCCCTAGGCACAGATACGCAGTATTTT
CASSLISLGTDTQYF
>TRBJ1-4|-|14|-|TRBV10-3
TGTGCCATCAGCGACATTGCAACTAATGAAAAACTGTTTTTT
CAISDIATNEKLFF
>TRBJ2-5|TRBD1|14|-|TRBV30
TGTGCCTGGAGGGGACAGGGGTTTGTAGGGACCCAGTACTTC
CAWRGQGFVGTQYF
>TRBJ2-2|-|14|-|TRBV6-1
TGTGCCAGCAGTGTTCCTCGCGACACCGGGGAGCTGTTTTTT
CASSVPRDTGELFF
>TRBJ2-1|TRBD2|16|-|TRBV6-4
TGTGCCAGCAGCCCCCAACTAGCGGGGGGGAACAATGAGCAGTTCTTC
CASSPQLAGGNNEQFF
>TRBJ1-5|-|14|-|TRBV28
TGTGCCAGCACCCCCCCGGGGTCCAATCAGCCCCAGCATTTT
CASTPPGSNQPQHF
>TRBJ1-4|TRBD1|19|-|TRBV6-4
TGTGCCAGCATTGGCCCCACCGGGACAGTCCCTGCAACTAATGAAAAACTGTTTTTT
CASIGPTGTVPATNEKLFF
>TRBJ1-2|-|15|-|TRBV4-1
TGCGCCAGCAGCCAATACTCCGGGACACCTGGGGGCTACACCTTC
CASSQYSGTPGGYTF
>TRBJ1-1|-|15|-|TRBV19
TGTGCCAGTAGTATGTGGGGGACGATGAACACTGAAGCTTTCTTT
CASSMWGTMNTEAFF
>TRBJ2-1|TRBD2|16|-|TRBV4-1
TGCGCCAGCAGCCAGGATGCTAGCGGGAGTATGAATGAGCAGTTCTTC
CASSQDASGSMNEQFF
>TRBJ2-7|TRBD1|16|-|TRBV19
TGTGCCAGTAGTATAGAGGGGACAGGGGGCATCAACGAGCAGTACTTC
CASSIEGTGGINEQYF
>TRBJ2-7|-|14|-|TRBV30
TGTGCCTGGAGTGTAAGTTCTGGGGGCTACGAGCAGTACTTC
CAWSVSSGGYEQYF
>TRBJ1-1|TRBD1|15|-|TRBV18
TGTGCCAGCTCGCGTCGACAGGGTATGAACACTGAAGCTTTCTTT
CASSRRQGMNTEAFF
>TRBJ1-5|-|14|-|TRBV25-1
TGTGCCAGCAGTGGGAGTGGAGGAGCACAGCCCCAGCATTTT
CASSGSGGAQPQHF
>TRBJ2-5|-|14|-|TRBV4-2
TGTGCCAGCAGCCAAGATAACAGCGGGTCGGCCCAGTACTTC
CASSQDNSGSAQYF
>TRBJ2-3|-|13|-|TRBV5-1
TGCGCCAGTAGTTGGTTTAGCACAGATACGCAGTATTTT
CASSWFSTDTQYF
>TRBJ2-2|TRBD2|16|-|TRBV6-4
TGTGCCAGCAGTGACTCTCCTAGCGGGAGTACCGGGGAGCTGTTTTTT
CASSDSPSGSTGELFF
>TRBJ2-7|-|13|once|TRBV15
TGTGCCACCAGCAGAGGCCAATTTTACGAGCAGTACTTC
CATSRGQFYEQYF
>TRBJ2-3|-|13|-|TRBV6-5
TGCGCAGGGGCGGGGGTCCCGGGGCATACGCAGTATTTT
CAGAGVPGHTQYF
>TRBJ2-7|TRBD2|15|-|TRBV7-9
TGTGCCAGCAGCTTCGGGCGGGGGGTCTCCTACGAGCAGTACTTC
CASSFGRGVSYEQYF
>TRBJ1-6|-|16|-|TRBV7-9
TGTGCCAGCAGCTCAGAGACAGTCAGGATGGGATCACCCCTCCACTTT
CASSSETVRMGSPLHF
>TRBJ2-1|TRBD1|15|-|TRBV28
TGTGCCAGCAGTTTAAGGGGGACAGTGGACAATGAGCAGTTCTTC
CASSLRGTVDNEQFF
>TRBJ1-2|-|14|-|TRBV19
TGTGCCAGTAGTATGTTCACAGCTAACTATGGCTACACCTTC
CASSMFTANYGYTF
>TRBJ1-1|TRBD1|15|few|TRBV29-1
TGCAGCGTTGAGGGTATAACAGGGGCCGGTCCTGAAGCTTTCTTT
CSVEGITGAGPEAFF
>TRBJ1-2|-|13|-|TRBV28
TGTGCCAGCAGTTCGGAAACGATATATGGCTACACCTTC
CASSSETIYGYTF
>TRBJ1-5|-|16|-|TRBV28
TGTGCCAGCAGTTTATTTTTGGGTGTAAGCAATCAGCCCCAGCATTTT
CASSLFLGVSNQPQHF
>TRBJ1-6|-|16|-|TRBV6-1
TGTGCCAGCAGTGTTGGGGCGAGCTCCTGTAATTCACCCCTCCACTTT
CASSVGASSCNSPLHF
>TRBJ1-1|-|18|once|TRBV6-1
TGTGCCAGCAGTGATTGGTCATCGGTAGGCAGGGATGACACTGAAGCTTTCTTT
CASSDWSSVGRDDTEAFF